A selection of T cell receptor beta chains follows, all from one sample in a study of cytomegalovirus exposure and HLA in healthy donors. Assay used: immunoSEQ multiplex PCR; TCRdb lists only in-frame clones, some missing. The sample lists 150,000 to 200,000 clones, 80% occurring once. The specimen sequenced was PBMCs. Receptor source: a woman aged 45-60 years in good health and CMV-seropositive. Each CDR3 is given with its conserved first and last residue. Fields, in order: CDR3 protein, CDR3 DNA, J gene, clone size, V gene, D gene. The D gene is left open where the match is weak. Size tells how often a clone was seen (once, few, many) or the class of an expanded clone, and some rows leave it out.

CDR3: CASSLGELAGGQFF
DNA: TGCGCCAGCAGCTTGGGGGAGTTAGCCGGAGGGCAGTTCTTC
J: TRBJ2-1
size: -
V: TRBV5-1
D: -

CDR3: CASSLVRDRTGNTIYF
DNA: TGTGCCAGCAGCTTGGTCCGGGACAGAACAGGAAACACCATATATTTT
J: TRBJ1-3
size: once
V: TRBV5-6
D: TRBD1

CDR3: CASSTLGPRETQYF
DNA: TGCGCCAGCAGCACCCTGGGGCCCAGGGAGACCCAGTACTTC
J: TRBJ2-5
size: -
V: TRBV5-1
D: -

CDR3: CASSLVGQGVQPQHF
DNA: TGTGCCAGCAGCTTAGTTGGACAGGGGGTACAGCCCCAGCATTTT
J: TRBJ1-5
size: -
V: TRBV7-2
D: TRBD1

CDR3: CASRQGPNTGELFF
DNA: TGTGCCAGCAGACAGGGGCCGAACACCGGGGAGCTGTTTTTT
J: TRBJ2-2
size: -
V: TRBV2
D: TRBD1

CDR3: CASSPGASNQPQHF
DNA: TGTGCCAGCTCACCAGGGGCGAGCAATCAGCCCCAGCATTTT
J: TRBJ1-5
size: -
V: TRBV18
D: -

CDR3: CASSLGRVGDYEQYF
DNA: TGTGCCAGCAGCTTGGGCAGGGTTGGGGATTACGAGCAGTACTTC
J: TRBJ2-7
size: -
V: TRBV5-6
D: -

CDR3: CASSGDRSRSYNEQFF
DNA: TGTGCCAGCAGTGGGGACAGGAGTCGCTCCTACAATGAGCAGTTCTTC
J: TRBJ2-1
size: -
V: TRBV28
D: TRBD1

CDR3: CASSQGAGQGARVIQYF
DNA: TGTGCCAGCAGCCAAGGGGCGGGACAGGGGGCGCGGGTCATTCAGTACTTC
J: TRBJ2-4
size: -
V: TRBV4-2
D: TRBD1

CDR3: CASSFWGDRNEQFF
DNA: TGTGCCAGCAGCTTTTGGGGGGATAGGAATGAGCAGTTCTTC
J: TRBJ2-1
size: -
V: TRBV5-6
D: -

CDR3: CASSQVGLVGYNEQFF
DNA: TGTGCCAGCAGCCAAGTGGGTCTAGTCGGTTACAATGAGCAGTTCTTC
J: TRBJ2-1
size: -
V: TRBV4-2
D: -

CDR3: CASSSSGRATDTQYF
DNA: TGTGCCAGCAGCTCTAGCGGGAGAGCCACAGATACGCAGTATTTT
J: TRBJ2-3
size: -
V: TRBV7-3
D: TRBD2

CDR3: CASSYGQRYEQYF
DNA: TGTGCCAGTAGTTACGGACAGCGATACGAGCAGTACTTC
J: TRBJ2-7
size: -
V: TRBV19
D: -

CDR3: CASSSRQGRYEQYF
DNA: TGCGCCAGCAGCTCCCGACAGGGCCGGTACGAGCAGTACTTC
J: TRBJ2-7
size: -
V: TRBV5-1
D: TRBD1

CDR3: CASRLRDRPLGEQYF
DNA: TGTGCCAGCAGGTTACGGGACAGGCCTTTGGGCGAGCAGTACTTC
J: TRBJ2-7
size: once
V: TRBV7-2
D: TRBD1

CDR3: CATSRDRRYEQYF
DNA: TGTGCCACCAGCAGAGATCGTCGTTACGAGCAGTACTTC
J: TRBJ2-7
size: few
V: TRBV15
D: -

CDR3: CASNPGQPYQPQHF
DNA: TGTGCCAGCAACCCGGGACAGCCTTATCAGCCCCAGCATTTT
J: TRBJ1-5
size: once
V: TRBV6-1
D: TRBD1

CDR3: CASSPRQGQANYGYTF
DNA: TGTGCCAGCTCACCAAGACAGGGGCAAGCTAACTATGGCTACACCTTC
J: TRBJ1-2
size: -
V: TRBV18
D: TRBD1

CDR3: CASSFSRRTEANYGYTF
DNA: TGTGCCAGCAGTTTTAGTCGTCGGACAGAAGCTAACTATGGCTACACCTTC
J: TRBJ1-2
size: -
V: TRBV28
D: -

CDR3: CASSPRGYEQYF
DNA: TGTGCCAGCTCCCCGCGGGGTTACGAGCAGTACTTC
J: TRBJ2-7
size: -
V: TRBV2
D: -

CDR3: CASTPRQTTRDRGRYYEQYF
DNA: TGTGCCAGCACCCCCCGCCAGACAACAAGGGACAGGGGGAGATATTACGAGCAGTACTTC
J: TRBJ2-7
size: -
V: TRBV2
D: TRBD1

CDR3: CASSSTGDTEAFF
DNA: TGCGCCAGCAGCTCTACAGGCGACACTGAAGCTTTCTTT
J: TRBJ1-1
size: -
V: TRBV5-1
D: -